These T cell receptor beta chains were read from a single sample in a study of OX40 agonist ivuxolimab in advanced cancers. This table comes from immunoSEQ multiplex PCR, and its TCRdb copy is limited to in-frame clones, with some not included. The data contain about 29,000 clones, nearly 95% of them singletons. The input for sequencing was CD4+ or CD8+ T cells sorted from blood, taken in a trial of the OX40 agonist ivuxolimab. These receptors all come from an adult with an advanced solid tumor such as melanoma, head and neck, liver or kidney cancer. The CDR3 runs from the conserved cysteine through the conserved F or W. Fields, in order: CDR3 length, V gene, CDR3 protein.

17	TRBV9	CASSGGQLAGVENIQYF
14	TRBV9	CASSGGRGYNEQFF
16	TRBV5-1	CASSSVDRGLGDEQFF
18	TRBV4-2	CASSQDRLAGERTDTQYF
19	TRBV5-1	CASSPNGWTSGVFLYEQFF
11	TRBV9	CASGFGEKLFF
12	TRBV7-9	CASSPTDYGYTF
16	TRBV7-7	CASSADREGSGNTIYF
17	TRBV4-1	CASSPRGSRDPNYGYTF
16	TRBV11-1	CASSPRKVSSYNEQFF
16	TRBV7-2	CASSLAGAGRSYEQYF
18	TRBV12-5	CASGDPQKAGGRVDTQYF
11	TRBV9	CASGSTGELFF
15	TRBV4-1	CASSQDRLESYEQYF
14	TRBV7-6	CASSLGGGSGELFF
15	TRBV27	CASSFPRQGVYEQYF
15	TRBV10-2	CASSERAATYNEQFF
13	TRBV14	CASSQDWEYEQYF
15	TRBV27	CASSLSGGHAYEQYF
15	TRBV10-3	CAISESGTGYNEQFF
13	TRBV6-6	CASHLGGGYGYTF
15	TRBV11-2	CASSSGQGVQETQYF
17	TRBV27	CASSLSGTELMNTEAFF
18	TRBV15	CATSSPRVAYSDTGELFF
15	TRBV5-4	CASRHPGTGPYEQYF
16	TRBV19	CASSFGTSGSPYEQYF
12	TRBV7-9	CASSLGGQPQHF